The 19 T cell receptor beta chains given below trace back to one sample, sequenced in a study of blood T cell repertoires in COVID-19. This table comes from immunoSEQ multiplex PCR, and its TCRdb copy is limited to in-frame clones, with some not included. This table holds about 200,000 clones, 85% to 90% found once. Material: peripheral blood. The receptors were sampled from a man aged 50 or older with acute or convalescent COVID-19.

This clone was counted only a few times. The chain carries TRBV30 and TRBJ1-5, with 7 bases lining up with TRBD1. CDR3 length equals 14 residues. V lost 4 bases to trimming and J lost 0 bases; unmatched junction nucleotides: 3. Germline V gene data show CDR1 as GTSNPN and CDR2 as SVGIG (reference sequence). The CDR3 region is CAWNQGVSNQPQHF. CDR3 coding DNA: TGTGCCTGGAACCAGGGGGTTAGCAATCAGCCCCAGCATTTT.

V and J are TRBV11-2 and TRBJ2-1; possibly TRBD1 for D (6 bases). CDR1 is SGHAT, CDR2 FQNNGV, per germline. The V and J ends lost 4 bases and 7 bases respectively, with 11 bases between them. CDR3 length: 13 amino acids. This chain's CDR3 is CASSSGRGNEQFF. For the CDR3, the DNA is TGTGCCAGCAGCTCAGGCAGGGGAAATGAGCAGTTCTTC.

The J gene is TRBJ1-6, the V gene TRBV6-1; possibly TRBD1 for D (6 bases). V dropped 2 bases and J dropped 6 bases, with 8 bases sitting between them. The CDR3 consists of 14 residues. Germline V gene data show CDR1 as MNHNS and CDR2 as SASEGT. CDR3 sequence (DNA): TGTGCCAGCAGTGAACGACAGGCTAATTCACCCCTCCACTTT. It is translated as CASSERQANSPLHF.

The CDR3 protein is CASSRAGGPPGELFF. The CDR3 DNA reads as TGTGCCAGCAGCCGAGCGGGGGGGCCTCCCGGGGAGCTGTTTTTT. V is TRBV7-7 and J is TRBJ2-2, with 10 bases that match TRBD2. Germline V gene lookup returns CDR1 SSHAT and CDR2 FNYEAQ (reference sequence). CDR3 length: 15 amino acids. The trim removed 5 bases at V and 6 bases at J, leaving 6 bases unmatched.

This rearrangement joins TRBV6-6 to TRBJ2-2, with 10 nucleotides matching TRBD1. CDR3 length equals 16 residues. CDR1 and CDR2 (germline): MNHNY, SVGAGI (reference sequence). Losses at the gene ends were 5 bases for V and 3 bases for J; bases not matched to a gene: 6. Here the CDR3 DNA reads TGTGCCAGCAGTAAAGACAGGGGGCCGTACACCGGGGAGCTGTTTTTT. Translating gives CASSKDRGPYTGELFF.

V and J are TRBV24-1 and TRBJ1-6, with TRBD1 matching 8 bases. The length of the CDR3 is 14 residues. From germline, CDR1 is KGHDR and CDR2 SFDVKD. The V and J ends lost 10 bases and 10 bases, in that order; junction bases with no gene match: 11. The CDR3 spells CATTPGGVKSPLHF. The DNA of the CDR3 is TGTGCCACAACTCCAGGGGGCGTAAAGTCACCCCTCCACTTT.

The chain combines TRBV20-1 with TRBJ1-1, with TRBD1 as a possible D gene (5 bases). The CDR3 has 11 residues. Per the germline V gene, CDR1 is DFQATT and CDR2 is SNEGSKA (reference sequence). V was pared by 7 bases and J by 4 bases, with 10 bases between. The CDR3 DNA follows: TGCAGTGTACTCAGGGCCACTGAAGCTTTCTTT. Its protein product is CSVLRATEAFF.

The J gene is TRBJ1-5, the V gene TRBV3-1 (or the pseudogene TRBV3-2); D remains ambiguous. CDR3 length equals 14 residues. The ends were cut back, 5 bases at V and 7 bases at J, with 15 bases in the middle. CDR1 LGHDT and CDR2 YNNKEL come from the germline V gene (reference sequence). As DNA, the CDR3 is TGTGCCAGCAGCGAGAGGGCTAGGAACCAGCCCCAGCATTTT. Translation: CASSERARNQPQHF.

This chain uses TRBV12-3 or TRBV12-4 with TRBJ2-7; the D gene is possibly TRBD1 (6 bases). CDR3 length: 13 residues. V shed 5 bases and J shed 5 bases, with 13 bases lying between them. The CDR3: CASSLQRGNEQYF. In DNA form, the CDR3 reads TGTGCCAGCAGTCTACAGAGGGGGAACGAGCAGTACTTC.

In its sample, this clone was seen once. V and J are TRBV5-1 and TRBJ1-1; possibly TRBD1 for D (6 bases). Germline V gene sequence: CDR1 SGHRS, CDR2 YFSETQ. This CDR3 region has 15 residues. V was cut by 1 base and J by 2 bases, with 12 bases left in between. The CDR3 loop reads CASSLLGQINTEAFF. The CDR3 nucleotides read TGCGCCAGCAGCTTGCTAGGACAGATAAACACTGAAGCTTTCTTT.

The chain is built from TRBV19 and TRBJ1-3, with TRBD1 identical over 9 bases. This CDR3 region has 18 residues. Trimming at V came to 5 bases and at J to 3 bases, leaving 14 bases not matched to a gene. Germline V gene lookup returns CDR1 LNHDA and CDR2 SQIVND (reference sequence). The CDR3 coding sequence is TGTGCCAGTAGTCCGGGGACAGGGCGTCGGTTAAATGGAAACACCATATATTTT. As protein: CASSPGTGRRLNGNTIYF.

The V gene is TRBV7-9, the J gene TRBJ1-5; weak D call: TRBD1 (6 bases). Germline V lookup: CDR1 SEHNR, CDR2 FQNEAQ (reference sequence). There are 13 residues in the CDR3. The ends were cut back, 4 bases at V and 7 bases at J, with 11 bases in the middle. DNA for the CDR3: TGTGCCAGCAGCTCGCGACAGGCCCAGCCCCAGCATTTT. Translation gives CASSSRQAQPQHF.

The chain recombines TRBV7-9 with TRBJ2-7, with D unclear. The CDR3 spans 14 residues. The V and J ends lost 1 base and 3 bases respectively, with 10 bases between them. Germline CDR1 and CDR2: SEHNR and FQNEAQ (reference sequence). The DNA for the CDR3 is TGTGCCAGCAGCTTAGACGTGAGTAACTACGAGCAGTACTTC. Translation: CASSLDVSNYEQYF.

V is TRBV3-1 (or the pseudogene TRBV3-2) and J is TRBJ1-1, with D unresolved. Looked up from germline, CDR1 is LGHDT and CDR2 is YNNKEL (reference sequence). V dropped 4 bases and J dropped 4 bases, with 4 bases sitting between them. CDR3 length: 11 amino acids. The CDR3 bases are TGTGCCAGCAGCCCCGGCACTGAAGCTTTCTTT. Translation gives CASSPGTEAFF.

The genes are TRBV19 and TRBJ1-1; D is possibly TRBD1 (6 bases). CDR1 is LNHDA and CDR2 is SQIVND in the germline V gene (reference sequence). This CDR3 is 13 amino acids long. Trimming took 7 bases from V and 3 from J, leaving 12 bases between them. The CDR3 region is CASTAGVYTEAFF. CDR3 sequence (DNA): TGTGCCAGTACAGCAGGGGTATACACTGAAGCTTTCTTT.

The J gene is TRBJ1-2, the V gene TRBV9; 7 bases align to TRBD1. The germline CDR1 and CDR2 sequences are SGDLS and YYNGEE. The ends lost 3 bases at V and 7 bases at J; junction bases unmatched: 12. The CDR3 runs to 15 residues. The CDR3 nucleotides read TGTGCCAGCAGCGCCGAACAGGGGCCCCTAAGTGGCTACACCTTC. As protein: CASSAEQGPLSGYTF.

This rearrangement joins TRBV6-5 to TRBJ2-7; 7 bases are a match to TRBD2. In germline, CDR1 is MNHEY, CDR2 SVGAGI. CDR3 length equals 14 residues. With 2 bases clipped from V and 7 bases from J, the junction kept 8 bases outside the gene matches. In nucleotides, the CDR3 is TGTGCCAGCAGTTACGGGAGGGGAGGAGTGGAGCAGTACTTC. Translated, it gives CASSYGRGGVEQYF.

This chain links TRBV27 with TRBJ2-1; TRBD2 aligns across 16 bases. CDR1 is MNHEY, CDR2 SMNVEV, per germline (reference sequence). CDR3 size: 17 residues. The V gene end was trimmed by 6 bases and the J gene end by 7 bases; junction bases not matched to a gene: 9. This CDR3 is CASSPNPGLAGGNEQFF. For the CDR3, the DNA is TGTGCCAGCAGCCCGAACCCGGGACTAGCGGGGGGGAATGAGCAGTTCTTC.

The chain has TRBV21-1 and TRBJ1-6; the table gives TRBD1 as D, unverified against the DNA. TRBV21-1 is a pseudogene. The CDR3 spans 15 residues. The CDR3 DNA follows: TGTGCCAGCAGCTCCACAGGGGGTGGTAATTCACCCCTCCACTTT. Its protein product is CASSSTGGGNSPLHF.